The clone carrying this T cell receptor (beta chain) was picked up a small number of times. The antigen is undetermined. The data were taken from a study of CD8 T cells in ankylosing spondylitis. Overall study results and limits: Characteristic, it appeared, of ankylosing spondylitis blood was a TCR beta motif of roughly eight highly homologous variants. Reactive arthritis synovial fluid and blood previously showed some of these motif variants. Matched ankylosing spondylitis synovial fluid reportedly contained a significantly enriched population of disease-linked clones.

The CDR3 length is 19 residues. Germline-derived CDR1 and CDR2 are SGHVS and FNYEAQ. V lost 2 bases and J lost 4; bases outside the gene matches: 12. 5'-RACE, quantitative and with molecular barcodes, yielded the TCR beta libraries. TCRdb reprocessed the 5' RACE reads with MiXCR, giving one entry per CDR3 protein. The sample holds roughly 250,000 distinct CDR3 sequences, roughly 8.6% seen once. The sequenced sample was blood, either unsorted or a sorted T cell fraction (not recorded which). V gene TRBV7-6 combines with J gene TRBJ2-5; TRBD2 agrees at 14 bases. The source of this sequence is a male donor with ankylosing spondylitis or in good health (not recorded which). CDR3 sequence reads: CASSLTKPSTSGGGETQYF. For the CDR3, the DNA is TGTGCCAGCAGCTTAACAAAACCGTCGACTAGCGGGGGGGGAGAGACCCAGTACTTC.